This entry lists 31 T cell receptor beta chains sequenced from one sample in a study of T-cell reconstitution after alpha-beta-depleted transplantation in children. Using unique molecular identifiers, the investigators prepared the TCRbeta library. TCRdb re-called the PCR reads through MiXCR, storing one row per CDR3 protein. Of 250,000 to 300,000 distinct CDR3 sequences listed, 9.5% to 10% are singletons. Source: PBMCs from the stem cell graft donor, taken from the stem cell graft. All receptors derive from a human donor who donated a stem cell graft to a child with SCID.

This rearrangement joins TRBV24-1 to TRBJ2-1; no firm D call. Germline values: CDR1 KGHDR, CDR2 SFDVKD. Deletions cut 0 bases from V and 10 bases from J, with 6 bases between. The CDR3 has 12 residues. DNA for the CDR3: TGTGCCACCAGTGATTTGGTTGGGGAGCAGTTCTTC. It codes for CATSDLVGEQFF.

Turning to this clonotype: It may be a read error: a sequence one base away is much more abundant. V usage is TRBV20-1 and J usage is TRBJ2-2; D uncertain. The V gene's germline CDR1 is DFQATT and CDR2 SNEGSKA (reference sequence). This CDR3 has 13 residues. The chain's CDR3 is CGATRSATGELFF. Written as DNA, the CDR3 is TGCGGTGCTACCAGGAGTGCCACCGGGGAGCTGTTTTTT.

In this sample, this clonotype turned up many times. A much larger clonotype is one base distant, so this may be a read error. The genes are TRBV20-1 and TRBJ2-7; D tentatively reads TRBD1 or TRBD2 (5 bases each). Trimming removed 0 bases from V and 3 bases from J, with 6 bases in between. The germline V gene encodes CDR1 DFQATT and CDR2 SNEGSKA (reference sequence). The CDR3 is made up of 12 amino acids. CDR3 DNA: TGCAGTGCTAGAGAGGGGGTCTACGAGCAGTACTTC. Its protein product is CSAREGVYEQYF.

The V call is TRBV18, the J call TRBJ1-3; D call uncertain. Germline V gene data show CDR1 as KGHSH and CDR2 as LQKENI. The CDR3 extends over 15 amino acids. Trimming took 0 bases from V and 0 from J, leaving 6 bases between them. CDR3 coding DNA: TGTGCCAGCTCACCACCGATGGGCTCTGGAAACACCATATATTTT. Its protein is CASSPPMGSGNTIYF.

The CDR3 reads CSARSDSSYNSPLHF. In DNA, the CDR3 is TGCAGTGCTAGGTCAGATAGCTCCTATAATTCACCCCTCCACTTT. The chain recombines TRBV20-1 with TRBJ1-6, with D unresolved. The CDR3 runs to 15 residues. The V gene lost 3 bases and the J gene lost 0 bases, with 9 bases spanning the gap. Per the germline V gene, CDR1 is DFQATT and CDR2 is SNEGSKA (reference sequence).

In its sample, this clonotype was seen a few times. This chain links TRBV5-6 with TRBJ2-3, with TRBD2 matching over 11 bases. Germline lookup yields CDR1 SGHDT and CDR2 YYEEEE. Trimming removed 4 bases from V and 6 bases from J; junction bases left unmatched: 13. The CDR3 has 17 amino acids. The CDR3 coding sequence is TGTGCCAGCAGCGCTCGACTTAGCGGGGGGGCCGTCGATACGCAGTATTTT. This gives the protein CASSARLSGGAVDTQYF.

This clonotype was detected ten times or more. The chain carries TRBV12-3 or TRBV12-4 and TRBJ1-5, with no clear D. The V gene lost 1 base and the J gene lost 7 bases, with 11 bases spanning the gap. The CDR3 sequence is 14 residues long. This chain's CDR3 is CASSLDIEGQPQHF. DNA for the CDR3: TGTGCCAGCAGTTTAGACATAGAAGGACAGCCCCAGCATTTT.

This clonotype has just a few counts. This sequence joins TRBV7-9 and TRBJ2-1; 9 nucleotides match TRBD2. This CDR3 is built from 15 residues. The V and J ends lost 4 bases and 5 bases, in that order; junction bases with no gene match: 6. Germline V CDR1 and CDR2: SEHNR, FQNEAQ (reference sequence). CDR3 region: CASSSPAGGNNEQFF. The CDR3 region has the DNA TGTGCCAGCAGCTCACCAGCGGGGGGTAACAATGAGCAGTTCTTC.

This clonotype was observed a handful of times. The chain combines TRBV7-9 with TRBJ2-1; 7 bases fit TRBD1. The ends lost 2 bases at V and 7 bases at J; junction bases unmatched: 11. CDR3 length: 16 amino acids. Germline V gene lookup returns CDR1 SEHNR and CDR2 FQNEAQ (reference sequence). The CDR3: CASSLNLRQGVNEQFF. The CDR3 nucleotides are TGTGCCAGCAGCTTAAATTTGAGACAGGGTGTAAATGAGCAGTTCTTC.

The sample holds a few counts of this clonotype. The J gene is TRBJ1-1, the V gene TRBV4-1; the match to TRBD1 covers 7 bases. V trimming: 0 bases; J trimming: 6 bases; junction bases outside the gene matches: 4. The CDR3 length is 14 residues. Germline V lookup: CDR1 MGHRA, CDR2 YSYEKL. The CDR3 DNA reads TGCGCCAGCAGCCAAGAAACAGGGGTCCCTGAAGCTTTCTTT. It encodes CASSQETGVPEAFF.

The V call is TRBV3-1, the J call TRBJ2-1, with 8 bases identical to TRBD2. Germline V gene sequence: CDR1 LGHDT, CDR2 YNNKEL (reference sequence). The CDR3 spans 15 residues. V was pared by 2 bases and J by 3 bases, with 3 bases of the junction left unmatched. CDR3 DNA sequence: TGTGCCAGCAGCCAAAGCGGGGGCCTCTACAATGAGCAGTTCTTC. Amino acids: CASSQSGGLYNEQFF.

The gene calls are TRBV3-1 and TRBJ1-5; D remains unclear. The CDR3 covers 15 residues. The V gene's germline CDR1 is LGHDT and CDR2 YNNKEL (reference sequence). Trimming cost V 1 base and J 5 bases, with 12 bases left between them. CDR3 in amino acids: CASSQGGWEDQPQHF. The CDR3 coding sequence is TGTGCCAGCAGCCAAGGCGGCTGGGAGGATCAGCCCCAGCATTTT. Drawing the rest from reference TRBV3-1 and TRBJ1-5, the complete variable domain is DTAVSQTPKYLVTQMGNDKSIKCEQNLGHDTMYWYKQDSKKFLKIMFSYNNKELIINETVPNRFSPKSPDKAHLNLHINSLELGDSAVYFCASSQGGWEDQPQHFGDGTRLSIL.

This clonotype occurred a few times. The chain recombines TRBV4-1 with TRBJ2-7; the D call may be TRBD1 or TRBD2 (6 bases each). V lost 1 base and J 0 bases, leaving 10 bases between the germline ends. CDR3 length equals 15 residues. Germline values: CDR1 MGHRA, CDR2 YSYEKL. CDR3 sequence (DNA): TGCGCCAGCAGCCAAGGCGGGACACCCTCCTACGAGCAGTACTTC. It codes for CASSQGGTPSYEQYF.

CDR3 nucleotide sequence: TGTGCCAGCAGTCGCAGGACAGGGGGAAGCACAGATACGCAGTATTTT. Amino acids: CASSRRTGGSTDTQYF. The chain is built from TRBV6-1 and TRBJ2-3, with 10 bases that match TRBD1. The CDR3 runs to 16 residues. The V gene's germline CDR1 is MNHNS and CDR2 SASEGT. Trimming took 5 bases from V and 0 from J; bases not matched to a gene: 5.

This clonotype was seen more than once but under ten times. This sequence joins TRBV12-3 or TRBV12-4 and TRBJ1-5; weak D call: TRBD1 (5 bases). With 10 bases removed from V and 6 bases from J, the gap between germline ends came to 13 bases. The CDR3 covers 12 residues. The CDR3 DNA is TGTGCCAACCCTGTGGGGGGTCAGCCCCAGCATTTT. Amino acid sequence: CANPVGGQPQHF.

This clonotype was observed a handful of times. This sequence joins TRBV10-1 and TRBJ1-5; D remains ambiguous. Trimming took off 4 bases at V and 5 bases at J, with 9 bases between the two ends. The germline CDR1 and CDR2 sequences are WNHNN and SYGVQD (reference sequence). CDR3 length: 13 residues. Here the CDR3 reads CASSVGRDQPQHF. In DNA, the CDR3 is TGCGCCAGCAGTGTGGGTCGGGATCAGCCCCAGCATTTT.

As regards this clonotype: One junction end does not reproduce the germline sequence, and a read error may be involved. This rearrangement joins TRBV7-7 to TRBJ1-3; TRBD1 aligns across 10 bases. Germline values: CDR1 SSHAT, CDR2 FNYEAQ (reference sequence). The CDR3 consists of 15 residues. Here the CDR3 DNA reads TGTGCTAGCAGCCCTGACAGGGGGCAGGGAAACACCATATATTTT. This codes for CASSPDRGQGNTIYF.

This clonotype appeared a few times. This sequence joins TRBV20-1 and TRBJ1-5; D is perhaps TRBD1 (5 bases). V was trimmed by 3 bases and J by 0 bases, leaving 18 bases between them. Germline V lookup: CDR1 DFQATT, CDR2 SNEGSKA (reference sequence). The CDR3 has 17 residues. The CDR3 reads CSARVPGRINSNQPQHF. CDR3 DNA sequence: TGCAGTGCTAGGGTCCCGGGACGGATTAATAGCAATCAGCCCCAGCATTTT.

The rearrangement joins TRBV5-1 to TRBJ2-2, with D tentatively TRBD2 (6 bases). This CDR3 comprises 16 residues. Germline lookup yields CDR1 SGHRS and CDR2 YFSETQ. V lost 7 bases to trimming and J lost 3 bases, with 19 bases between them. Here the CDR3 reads CASSGSGEQYTGELFF. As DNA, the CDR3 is TGCGCCAGCTCAGGGTCGGGGGAACAGTACACCGGGGAGCTGTTTTTT.

The CDR3 reads CASSSGQIGEQYF. DNA for the CDR3: TGTGCCAGCAGCTCCGGTCAGATCGGAGAGCAGTACTTC. The chain uses TRBV3-1 and TRBJ2-7; D gene unclear. The CDR3 has 13 residues. Trimming left V 5 bases short and J 7 bases short, with 15 bases between. Germline-derived CDR1 and CDR2 are LGHDT and YNNKEL (reference sequence).

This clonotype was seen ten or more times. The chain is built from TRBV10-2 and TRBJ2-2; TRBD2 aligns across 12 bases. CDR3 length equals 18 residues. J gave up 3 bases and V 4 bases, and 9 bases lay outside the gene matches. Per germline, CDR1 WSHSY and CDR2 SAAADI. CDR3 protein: CASSGETSGGHDTGELFF. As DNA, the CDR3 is TGCGCCAGCAGTGGCGAGACTAGCGGGGGTCACGACACCGGGGAGCTGTTTTTT.

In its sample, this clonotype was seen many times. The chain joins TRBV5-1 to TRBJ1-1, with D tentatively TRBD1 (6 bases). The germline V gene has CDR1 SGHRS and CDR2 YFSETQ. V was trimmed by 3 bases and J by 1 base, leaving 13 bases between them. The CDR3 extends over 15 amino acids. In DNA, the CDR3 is TGCGCCAGCAGCTCTGGGGGCCTAGAGAACACTGAAGCTTTCTTT. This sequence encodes CASSSGGLENTEAFF.

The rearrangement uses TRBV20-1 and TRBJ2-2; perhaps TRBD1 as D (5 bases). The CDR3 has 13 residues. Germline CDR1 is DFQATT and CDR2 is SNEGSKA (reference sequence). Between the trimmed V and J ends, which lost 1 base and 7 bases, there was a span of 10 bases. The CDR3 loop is CSARAQVHGELFF. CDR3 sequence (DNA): TGCAGTGCTAGAGCACAGGTTCACGGGGAGCTGTTTTTT.

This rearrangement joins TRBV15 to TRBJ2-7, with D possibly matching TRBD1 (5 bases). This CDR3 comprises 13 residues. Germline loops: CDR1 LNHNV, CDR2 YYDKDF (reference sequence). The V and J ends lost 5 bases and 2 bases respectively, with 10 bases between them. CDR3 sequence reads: CATSADIPYEQYF. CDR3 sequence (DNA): TGTGCCACCAGCGCGGACATACCCTACGAGCAGTACTTC.

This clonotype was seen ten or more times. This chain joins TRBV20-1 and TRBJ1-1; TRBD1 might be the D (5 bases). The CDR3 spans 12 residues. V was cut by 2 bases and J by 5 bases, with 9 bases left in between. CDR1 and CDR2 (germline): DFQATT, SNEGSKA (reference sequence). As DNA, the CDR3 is TGCAGTGCTAGACAGGGAGGTACTGAAGCTTTCTTT. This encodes CSARQGGTEAFF.

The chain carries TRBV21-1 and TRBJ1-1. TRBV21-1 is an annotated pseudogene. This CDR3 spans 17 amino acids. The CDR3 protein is CASSKGMAENMNTEAFF. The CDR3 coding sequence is TGTGCCAGCAGCAAAGGGATGGCGGAGAATATGAACACTGAAGCTTTCTTT.

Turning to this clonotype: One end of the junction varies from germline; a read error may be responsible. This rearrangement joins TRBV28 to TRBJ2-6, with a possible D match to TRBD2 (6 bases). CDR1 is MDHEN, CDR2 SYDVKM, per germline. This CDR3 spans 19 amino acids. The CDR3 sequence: CTSSFLSTPEGSGANVLTF. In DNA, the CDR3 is TGTACCAGCAGTTTTCTTTCGACACCGGAGGGATCTGGGGCCAACGTCCTGACTTTC.

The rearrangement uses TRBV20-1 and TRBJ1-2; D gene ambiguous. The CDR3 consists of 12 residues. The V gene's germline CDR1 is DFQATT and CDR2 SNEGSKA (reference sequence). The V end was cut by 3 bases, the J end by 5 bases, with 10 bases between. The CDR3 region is CSARKDGYGYTF. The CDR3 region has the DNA TGCAGTGCTAGGAAGGACGGATATGGCTACACCTTC.

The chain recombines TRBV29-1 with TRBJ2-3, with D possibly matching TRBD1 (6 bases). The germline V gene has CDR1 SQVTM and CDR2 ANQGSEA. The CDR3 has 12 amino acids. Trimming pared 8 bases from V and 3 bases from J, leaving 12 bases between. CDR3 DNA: TGCAGCTCAGAGGACAGTACAGATACGCAGTATTTT. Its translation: CSSEDSTDTQYF.

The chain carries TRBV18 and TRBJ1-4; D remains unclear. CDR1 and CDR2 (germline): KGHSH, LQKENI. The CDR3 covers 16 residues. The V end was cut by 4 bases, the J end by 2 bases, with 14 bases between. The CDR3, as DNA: TGTGCCAGCTCACAACGGCCAAGTGGTACTAATGAAAAACTGTTTTTT. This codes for CASSQRPSGTNEKLFF.

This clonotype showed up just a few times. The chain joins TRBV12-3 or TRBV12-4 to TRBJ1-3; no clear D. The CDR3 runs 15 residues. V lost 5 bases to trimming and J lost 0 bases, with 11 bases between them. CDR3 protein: CASSPRPSSGNTIYF. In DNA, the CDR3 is TGTGCCAGCAGTCCAAGACCGAGCTCTGGAAACACCATATATTTT.